Below are 13 T cell receptor beta chains sequenced from a single sample in a study of blood T cell repertoires in COVID-19. The method was immunoSEQ multiplex PCR; TCRdb's version includes in-frame clones alone and lacks a portion of them. The table lists 110,000 to 150,000 clones, about 79% of them singletons. Specimen: PBMCs or T cells enriched from blood (not recorded which). Source of these receptors: a man aged 45-65 years who had recovered from COVID-19.

The genes are TRBV19 and TRBJ1-5; 9 nucleotides match TRBD1. Germline V CDR1 and CDR2: LNHDA, SQIVND (reference sequence). CDR3 length: 15 residues. J was trimmed by 6 bases and V by 1 base; bases with no gene match: 4. For the CDR3, the DNA is TGTGCCAGTAGTATAGTACAGGGGGCCCGTCAGCCCCAGCATTTT. Its translation: CASSIVQGARQPQHF.

This CDR3 is CASSGGPSFEGILDTQYF. CDR3 coding DNA: TGTGCCAGCAGCGGAGGGCCCTCCTTTGAGGGAATTTTAGATACGCAGTATTTT. The J gene is TRBJ2-3, the V gene TRBV9; tentatively, D is TRBD2 (5 bases). Trimming took 3 bases from V and 5 from J, leaving 25 bases between them. Germline assignment: CDR1 SGDLS and CDR2 YYNGEE. The CDR3 has 18 residues.

This rearrangement joins TRBV7-2 to TRBJ1-5, with 7 nucleotides matching TRBD1. This CDR3 is 14 amino acids long. V lost 5 bases and J lost 4; bases outside the gene matches: 5. Germline loops: CDR1 SGHTA, CDR2 FQGNSA. CDR3 protein: CASSMGQKNQPQHF. Written as DNA, the CDR3 is TGTGCCAGCAGCATGGGACAGAAGAATCAGCCCCAGCATTTT.

V is TRBV10-3 and J is TRBJ1-3; 7 bases align to TRBD1. CDR3 length: 14 residues. V gave up 5 bases and J gave up 2 bases; unmatched junction bases: 3. CDR1 is ENHRY, CDR2 SYGVKD, per germline. CDR3 protein: CAISTGETGNTIYF. The CDR3 DNA follows: TGTGCCATCAGTACAGGGGAGACTGGAAACACCATATATTTT.

As DNA, the CDR3 is TGTGCCAGCAGTTACCCCAGCGACGGCACTGAAGCTTTCTTT. This sequence encodes CASSYPSDGTEAFF. The chain has TRBV6-6 and TRBJ1-1; D is uncertain. Trimming took off 2 bases at V and 4 bases at J, with 11 bases between the two ends. The CDR3 contains 14 residues. The germline gives CDR1 MNHNY, CDR2 SVGAGI (reference sequence).

This chain joins TRBV28 and TRBJ1-1, with TRBD1 identical over 10 bases. Trimming took 5 bases from V and 4 from J; bases not matched to a gene: 4. CDR1 is MDHEN, CDR2 SYDVKM, per germline. This CDR3 has 14 residues. The CDR3 nucleotides read TGTGCCAGCAGTCGACAGGGGGCCGGCACTGAAGCTTTCTTT. Amino acids: CASSRQGAGTEAFF.

The chain has TRBV4-3 and TRBJ2-2, with D maybe TRBD1 (6 bases). V was shortened by 2 bases and J by 6 bases, with 10 bases between the two germline ends. The CDR3 totals 14 residues. Per the germline V gene, CDR1 is LGHNA and CDR2 is YSLEER. The DNA for the CDR3 is TGCGCCAGCAGCCAAAACAGGGTTTCCGGGGAGCTGTTTTTT. Amino acids: CASSQNRVSGELFF.

The gene calls are TRBV9 and TRBJ1-1; no firm D call. CDR1 is SGDLS, CDR2 YYNGEE, per germline. The V gene lost 2 bases and the J gene lost 5 bases, with 10 bases spanning the gap. This CDR3 contains 13 residues. The CDR3 protein is CASSVQPRTEAFF. CDR3 nucleotides: TGTGCCAGCAGCGTGCAACCTCGGACTGAAGCTTTCTTT. The whole variable domain, filled in from reference TRBV9 and TRBJ1-1, reads DSGVTQTPKHLITATGQRVTLRCSPRSGDLSVYWYQQSLDQGLQFLIQYYNGEERAKGNILERFSAQQFPDLHSELNLSSLELGDSALYFCASSVQPRTEAFFGQGTRLTVV.

The chain combines TRBV5-8 with TRBJ1-1; TRBD1 is a possible D gene (6 bases). The V and J ends lost 2 bases and 6 bases respectively, with 11 bases between them. The CDR3 runs 13 residues. Germline V CDR1 and CDR2: SGHTS, YDEGEE. CDR3 in DNA: TGTGCCAGCAGCTTTCCAGGGGTCCCTGAAGCTTTCTTT. Its protein is CASSFPGVPEAFF.

The genes are TRBV5-8 and TRBJ2-1; a possible D gene is TRBD2 (5 bases). Germline CDR1 reads SGHTS; CDR2 reads YDEGEE. Trimming took 4 bases from V and 7 from J, leaving 18 bases between them. The CDR3 has 15 amino acids. The CDR3 loop reads CASSKKLGSGNEQFF. The CDR3 DNA reads as TGTGCCAGCAGCAAAAAGCTGGGATCGGGAAATGAGCAGTTCTTC. Looking up the rest from reference TRBV5-8 and TRBJ2-1 gives the full variable domain: EAGVTQSPTHLIKTRGQQATLRCSPISGHTSVYWYQQALGLGLQFLLWYDEGEERNRGNFPPRFSGRQFPNYSSELNVNALELEDSALYLCASSKKLGSGNEQFFGPGTRLTVL.

The rearrangement links TRBV2 to TRBJ2-3; 7 bases match TRBD1. The CDR3 spans 12 residues. Germline CDR1 reads SNHLY; CDR2 reads FYNNEI. The J segment lost 14 bases and the V segment lost 4 bases, leaving 9 bases of the junction unmatched. The CDR3: CASSGATGNRYF. The CDR3 DNA reads as TGTGCCAGCAGTGGGGCGACAGGGAATAGGTATTTT.

The chain joins TRBV5-1 to TRBJ1-6; D not resolved. Germline assignment: CDR1 SGHRS and CDR2 YFSETQ. V was shortened by 1 base and J by 7 bases, with 9 bases between the two germline ends. CDR3 length: 14 residues. The CDR3 region is CASSLQVENSPLHF. The CDR3 coding sequence is TGCGCCAGCAGCTTGCAGGTCGAAAATTCACCCCTCCACTTT.

V gene TRBV2 combines with J gene TRBJ1-2; D is perhaps TRBD1 (6 bases). V was shortened by 7 bases and J by 7 bases, with 10 bases between the two germline ends. This CDR3 is 11 amino acids long. The germline CDR1 and CDR2 sequences are SNHLY and FYNNEI. For the CDR3, the DNA is TGTGCCAGCACAGGGGTTCTTGGCTACACCTTC. Protein product: CASTGVLGYTF. Variable domain in full (rest from reference TRBV2 and TRBJ1-2): EPEVTQTPSHQVTQMGQEVILRCVPISNHLYFYWYRQILGQKVEFLVSFYNNEISEKSEIFDDQFSVERPDGSNFTLKIRSTKLEDSAMYFCASTGVLGYTFGSGTRLTVV.